Included here is one T cell receptor (beta chain) sequence, with context. What it binds is not known. This entry belongs to a study of T cells expressing NK-cell markers. Across the study: Cells sorted as CD3+CD56+NKG2C+, CD3+CD56+NKG2C- and CD3+CD56-NKG2C+ T cells supplied the TCR beta repertoires. Among the eight sequenced donors, seven tested HCMV-seropositive and one tested seronegative.

The CDR3 runs to 13 residues. CDR1 and CDR2 from the germline V gene are MNHNS and SASEGT. TCRdb reprocessed the 5' RACE reads and keeps a single row for each CDR3 protein, giving no DNA. This table lists thousands of distinct CDR3 sequences. Broader study findings: These same clonotypes (in several donors) also led the CD3+CD56-NKG2C+ fraction. Clarity on HCMV specificity was lacking for the expanded NKG2C+ T cell clones.

The origin of this receptor is a man aged 18-70 years in good health. This chain links TRBV6-1 with TRBJ2-2; with no DNA, the TCRdb D assignment of TRBD1 cannot be verified. The sample comprised blood T cells: a sorted CD56 or NKG2C T cell subset, CD4+ or CD8+ T cells, or bulk PBMC T cells (not recorded which). The CDR3 is CASTGGETGELFF.